These 24 T cell receptor beta chains were sequenced from one sample in a study of shared clonotypes between healthy human individuals. Produced via immunoSEQ multiplex PCR; TCRdb's table is partial and in-frame only. Here the sample spans 950,000 to 1,300,000 clones, more than 60% being singletons. The material sequenced was memory CD4+ T cells sorted from blood. As for subset: CD45RA-negative fraction. Receptors originate from a man aged 18 to 30 in good health.

The chain is built from TRBV5-5 and TRBJ2-7, with D hard to call. The V end lost 1 base, the J end lost 3 bases, and 8 bases lay between the germline ends. The germline V gene encodes CDR1 SGHKS and CDR2 YYEKEE (reference sequence). The CDR3 has 13 residues. The CDR3 bases are TGTGCCAGCAGCTTGAGTACACGCTACGAGCAGTACTTC. Translation gives CASSLSTRYEQYF.

This chain joins TRBV5-1 and TRBJ1-1, with D unresolved. CDR3 length equals 13 residues. The germline CDR1 and CDR2 sequences are SGHRS and YFSETQ. V lost 5 bases and J 3 bases, leaving 11 bases between the germline ends. The CDR3 is CASSQDGYTEAFF. The CDR3 DNA sequence: TGCGCCAGCAGTCAAGACGGGTACACTGAAGCTTTCTTT. Full variable domain (missing parts from reference TRBV5-1 and TRBJ1-1): KAGVTQTPRYLIKTRGQQVTLSCSPISGHRSVSWYQQTPGQGLQFLFEYFSETQRNKGNFPGRFSGRQFSNSRSEMNVSTLELGDSALYLCASSQDGYTEAFFGQGTRLTVV.

V is TRBV5-1 and J is TRBJ2-1; 8 positions agree with TRBD2. Trimming at V came to 4 bases and at J to 5 bases, leaving 11 bases not matched to a gene. There are 16 residues in the CDR3. Germline CDR1 is SGHRS and CDR2 is YFSETQ. CDR3 loop: CASSPPSGGLNNEQFF. As DNA, the CDR3 is TGCGCCAGCAGCCCTCCCAGCGGGGGCCTAAACAATGAGCAGTTCTTC.

The rearrangement joins TRBV5-6 to TRBJ1-1; unclear D gene. The CDR3 sequence is 13 residues long. Germline loops: CDR1 SGHDT, CDR2 YYEEEE. Trimming pared 4 bases from V and 0 bases from J, leaving 7 bases between. The CDR3 coding sequence is TGTGCCAGCAGCCAGGCGATGAACACTGAAGCTTTCTTT. Translated: CASSQAMNTEAFF.

There are many counts of this clone. The chain links TRBV5-6 to TRBJ1-2; no clear D. This CDR3 contains 13 residues. The germline gives CDR1 SGHDT, CDR2 YYEEEE. V was clipped by 0 bases and J by 8 bases, with 11 bases between them. CDR3 region: CASSLAGRQGYTF. The CDR3, as DNA: TGTGCCAGCAGCTTGGCAGGCCGTCAAGGCTACACCTTC.

This clone showed up just a few times. The V gene is TRBV28, the J gene TRBJ1-5; 8 bases fit TRBD1. Trimming took 6 bases from V and 4 from J; bases not matched to a gene: 8. From germline, CDR1 is MDHEN and CDR2 SYDVKM. The CDR3 consists of 15 residues. The chain's CDR3 is CASRLTGASNQPQHF. CDR3 in DNA: TGTGCCAGCAGATTGACAGGGGCCTCTAATCAGCCCCAGCATTTT.

Here the CDR3 DNA reads TGTGCCAGCAGCTTGGGAACCCCAGGGAAAGGTACTAACTATGGCTACACCTTC. This gives the protein CASSLGTPGKGTNYGYTF. The chain combines TRBV5-6 with TRBJ1-2; TRBD1 is a possible D gene (5 bases). V lost 0 bases to trimming and J lost 0 bases, with 18 bases between them. CDR3 size: 18 residues. The germline CDR1 and CDR2 sequences are SGHDT and YYEEEE.

The rearrangement links TRBV7-3 to TRBJ1-2, with a tentative D call TRBD1 (6 bases). Trimming removed 2 bases from V and 3 bases from J, with 13 bases in between. Germline assignment: CDR1 SGHTA and CDR2 FQGTGA. The CDR3 consists of 15 residues. The CDR3 DNA follows: TGTGCCAGCAGCTTAGTCCCGGGGGCGTACTATGGCTACACCTTC. Protein: CASSLVPGAYYGYTF.

The chain carries TRBV2 and TRBJ2-2, with D perhaps TRBD2 (6 bases). V lost 7 bases, J lost 7 bases, and 25 bases lay in between. Germline V lookup: CDR1 SNHLY, CDR2 FYNNEI. The length of the CDR3 is 17 residues. In nucleotides, the CDR3 is TGTGCCAGCATTGACGGGGGAGGAGGCGCGGGAATCGGGGAGCTGTTTTTT. Amino acid sequence: CASIDGGGGAGIGELFF.

The chain combines TRBV2 with TRBJ2-5, with 14 bases fitting TRBD2. The V gene end was trimmed by 5 bases and the J gene end by 1 base; junction bases not matched to a gene: 15. Germline-derived CDR1 and CDR2 are SNHLY and FYNNEI. The CDR3 runs 20 residues. The CDR3 nucleotides are TGTGCCAGCAGTCAAGGACCGGGACTAGCGGGGGCCCGAACCCAAGAGACCCAGTACTTC. It specifies CASSQGPGLAGARTQETQYF. Complete variable domain (other parts from reference TRBV2 and TRBJ2-5): EPEVTQTPSHQVTQMGQEVILRCVPISNHLYFYWYRQILGQKVEFLVSFYNNEISEKSEIFDDQFSVERPDGSNFTLKIRSTKLEDSAMYFCASSQGPGLAGARTQETQYFGPGTRLLVL.

This clone was seen at least ten times. The sample has other DNA sequences that encode this CDR3 too. The chain couples TRBV9 to TRBJ1-6; D might be TRBD1 (6 bases). The CDR3 has 14 amino acids. In germline, CDR1 is SGDLS, CDR2 YYNGEE. V lost 0 bases and J 10 bases, leaving 11 bases between the germline ends. In DNA form, the CDR3 reads TGTGCCAGCAGCGTAGCACAGGGCGGGTCACCCCTCCACTTT. Its protein is CASSVAQGGSPLHF.

The V call is TRBV11-2, the J call TRBJ2-2; the match to TRBD2 covers 7 bases. Losses at the gene ends were 1 base for V and 1 base for J; bases not matched to a gene: 3. The CDR3 is 16 residues long. CDR1 and CDR2 (germline): SGHAT, FQNNGV. CDR3: CASSLVTGGNTGELFF. The CDR3 DNA reads as TGTGCCAGCAGCTTAGTAACGGGAGGGAACACCGGGGAGCTGTTTTTT.

The chain recombines TRBV15 with TRBJ2-5; TRBD1 or TRBD2 may be the D gene (5 bases each). The germline V gene encodes CDR1 LNHNV and CDR2 YYDKDF (reference sequence). V gave up 5 bases and J gave up 5 bases, with 12 bases separating them. The CDR3 sequence is 13 residues long. The CDR3 DNA reads as TGTGCCACCAGCCGAGGGGCCCCGGAGACCCAGTACTTC. Amino acids: CATSRGAPETQYF.

As concerns this clone: The same CDR3 also results from other DNA sequences found in this sample. This chain uses TRBV6-5 with TRBJ2-7; TRBD1 is a possible D gene (6 bases). Trimming pared 6 bases from V and 6 bases from J, leaving 15 bases between. The CDR3 contains 13 residues. From germline, CDR1 is MNHEY and CDR2 SVGAGI. In DNA form, the CDR3 reads TGTGCCAGCAGACGAGGACAGTTGGCCGAGCAGTACTTC. It is translated as CASRRGQLAEQYF.

V gene TRBV5-1 combines with J gene TRBJ2-3; the D call may be TRBD1 or TRBD2 (6 bases each). The CDR3 covers 15 residues. V lost 4 bases and J lost 2, with 14 bases in between. Per germline, CDR1 SGHRS and CDR2 YFSETQ. Written as DNA, the CDR3 is TGCGCCAGCAGCCTCCAAGGGGGGTACACAGATACGCAGTATTTT. Protein sequence: CASSLQGGYTDTQYF.

The chain uses TRBV2 and TRBJ2-5, with 7 bases fitting TRBD1. The CDR3 is 14 residues long. CDR1 SNHLY and CDR2 FYNNEI come from the germline V gene. With V trimmed by 5 bases and J by 1 base, 4 bases remained unmatched. The chain's CDR3 is CASSSRQGQETQYF. The CDR3, as DNA: TGTGCCAGCAGTTCCCGACAGGGCCAAGAGACCCAGTACTTC.

The chain links TRBV5-6 to TRBJ2-7; a weak D match, TRBD1 (5 bases). V lost 4 bases, J lost 5 bases, and 7 bases lay in between. Germline CDR1 reads SGHDT; CDR2 reads YYEEEE. The length of the CDR3 is 11 residues. Here the CDR3 DNA reads TGTGCCAGCAGCCGACAGAACGAGCAGTACTTC. Its translation: CASSRQNEQYF.

This clone was seen ten or more times. This chain connects TRBV5-1 to TRBJ2-5; maybe TRBD2 (5 bases). The CDR3 runs 17 residues. The germline CDR1 and CDR2 sequences are SGHRS and YFSETQ. Trimming shortened V by 1 base and J by 2 bases, and 18 bases separated the two germline ends. The CDR3 spells CASSLNPSGIRQETQYF. The CDR3 DNA sequence: TGCGCCAGCAGCTTGAATCCCTCCGGGATTCGGCAAGAGACCCAGTACTTC.

This clone appeared a few times. The chain employs TRBV18 and TRBJ1-5; D not resolved. This CDR3 spans 14 amino acids. Per the germline V gene, CDR1 is KGHSH and CDR2 is LQKENI. V dropped 6 bases and J dropped 4 bases, with 13 bases sitting between them. The CDR3 spells CASSQSFGNQPQHF. CDR3 nucleotides: TGTGCCAGCTCCCAGTCTTTTGGGAATCAGCCCCAGCATTTT.

The V gene is TRBV7-8, the J gene TRBJ2-5, with D possibly TRBD2 on 6 matching bases. Trimming cost V 4 bases and J 7 bases, with 16 bases left between them. Germline CDR1 SGHVS, CDR2 FQNEAQ. This CDR3 region has 14 residues. CDR3 amino acids: CASSSAHSGVTQYF. CDR3 DNA: TGTGCCAGCAGCTCCGCGCATTCGGGGGTGACCCAGTACTTC.

This clone appeared once. V is TRBV5-4 and J is TRBJ1-5; 7 positions agree with TRBD1. This CDR3 region has 14 residues. V was clipped by 4 bases and J by 9 bases; unmatched bases: 10. The germline gives CDR1 SGHNT, CDR2 YYREEE (reference sequence). This CDR3 is CASSVQGRRGPQHF. CDR3 nucleotides: TGTGCCAGCAGCGTACAGGGGCGCAGGGGGCCCCAGCATTTT.

This clone was recorded once. The V call is TRBV20-1, the J call TRBJ1-1; D is unresolved. Trimming took off 4 bases at V and 3 bases at J, with 6 bases between the two ends. The CDR3 loop spans 11 amino acids. Germline assignment: CDR1 DFQATT and CDR2 SNEGSKA (reference sequence). The CDR3 sequence is CSATPDTEAFF. The CDR3 DNA reads as TGCAGTGCTACACCGGACACTGAAGCTTTCTTT.

V usage is TRBV5-1 and J usage is TRBJ1-4; 9 nucleotides line up with TRBD1. Germline CDR1 reads SGHRS; CDR2 reads YFSETQ. The CDR3 loop spans 16 amino acids. V dropped 2 bases and J dropped 5; count of bases not matched to a gene: 7. The CDR3 DNA reads TGCGCCAGCAGCTTCGGGAAGGGGACAGGGAATGAAAAACTGTTTTTT. Amino acid sequence: CASSFGKGTGNEKLFF. The full variable domain, with the rest looked up from reference TRBV5-1 and TRBJ1-4, is KAGVTQTPRYLIKTRGQQVTLSCSPISGHRSVSWYQQTPGQGLQFLFEYFSETQRNKGNFPGRFSGRQFSNSRSEMNVSTLELGDSALYLCASSFGKGTGNEKLFFGSGTQLSVL.

The chain carries TRBV18 and TRBJ2-2; TRBD2 aligns across 9 bases. Unmatched junction bases numbered 2, after V lost 3 bases and J lost 6 bases. Germline V lookup: CDR1 KGHSH, CDR2 LQKENI. The length of the CDR3 is 14 residues. CDR3 protein: CASSPGLAPGELFF. The CDR3 DNA is TGTGCCAGCTCACCGGGACTAGCTCCCGGGGAGCTGTTTTTT.